This T cell receptor beta chain originates from a study of control samples from healthy donors and cancer patients. Profiled with immunoSEQ multiplex PCR; TCRdb holds only in-frame clones, not every one. This sample has over 100,000 clones, with roughly 90% found just once. The J segment lost 2 bases and the V segment lost 5 bases, leaving 11 bases of the junction unmatched. The germline V gene encodes CDR1 SEHNR and CDR2 FQNEAQ (reference sequence). This CDR3 is 16 amino acids long. This receptor was obtained from a man between 40 and 49 years old in good health. Input material: blood. V usage is TRBV7-9 and J usage is TRBJ2-5; 7 bases fit TRBD2. For the CDR3, the DNA is TGTGCCAGCAGCCTGGAGGTCGCTAGCGGACAAGAGACCCAGTACTTC. Amino acids: CASSLEVASGQETQYF.